Below, one T cell receptor (beta chain) is given with its context. Its antigen is currently unknown. The entry originates in a study of Ad26.COV2.S vaccination and SARS-CoV-2 variants. The assay was immunoSEQ multiplex PCR, and TCRdb's table has in-frame clones only and misses some. The sample contains more than 300,000 clones, over 80% of which appear only once. The treatment: 15 to 20 received Ad26.COV2.S at low or high dose, single or two shots; 5 received placebo; per-sample allocation not given. Specimen acquisition occurred on day 63 following the initial vaccine or placebo injection. Donation came from an adult in Boston who was aged 18-55 years. The study, taken as a whole, reports: Comparability of non-spike TCR breadth was observed across vaccine and placebo recipients. Substantial breadth was reportedly displayed by spike-specific CD8+ and CD4+ T cell responses after vaccination. The TCR breadth and depth analyses may have understated or missed part of the total T cell responses.

The V gene end was trimmed by 4 bases and the J gene end by 2 bases; junction bases not matched to a gene: 14. The CDR3 sequence is 18 residues long. The germline gives CDR1 MGHRA, CDR2 YSYEKL. This rearrangement joins TRBV4-1 to TRBJ2-7, with TRBD1 identical over 10 bases. This TCR was sampled from a person aged 18-60 years who received the Ad26.COV2.S COVID-19 vaccine or a placebo. The starting material was peripheral blood, obtained in a trial of Ad26.COV2.S vaccine versus placebo. The CDR3 reads CASSPPRSRTGGTYEQYF. CDR3 nucleotide sequence: TGCGCCAGCAGCCCCCCCCGATCCAGGACAGGGGGTACCTACGAGCAGTACTTC.